This T cell receptor (beta chain) is drawn from a study of a mutant IDH1 vaccine in newly diagnosed glioma. Looking at the study overall: Patients were pretreated with radiotherapy, temozolomide, or both, mostly both.

A word on this clone: Its antigen is unknown.

Time point defined: week 35, safety follow-up. The content of each vaccine dose was 300 ug of mutant IDH1 20-mer peptide, and topical imiquimod accompanied it. Each donor presented with a new WHO grade 3 or 4 astrocytoma that tested IDH1-mutant and showed ATRX loss. Germline-derived CDR1 and CDR2 are SNHLY and FYNNEI. The CDR3 covers 14 residues. V was cut by 4 bases and J by 5 bases, with 14 bases left in between. The table came from immunoSEQ multiplex PCR; TCRdb's copy has only in-frame clones and leaves some out. The table includes around 31,000 clones, around 82% detected once. This clonotype originated in a middle-aged woman with glioma. Sequenced material: PBMCs, taken from a glioma patient whose treatment included an IDH1 peptide vaccine. The V gene is TRBV2, the J gene TRBJ1-2; perhaps TRBD1 as D (6 bases). The chain's CDR3 is CASSVAGAGYGYTF. The CDR3 DNA reads TGTGCCAGCAGTGTGGCGGGGGCAGGGTATGGCTACACCTTC.